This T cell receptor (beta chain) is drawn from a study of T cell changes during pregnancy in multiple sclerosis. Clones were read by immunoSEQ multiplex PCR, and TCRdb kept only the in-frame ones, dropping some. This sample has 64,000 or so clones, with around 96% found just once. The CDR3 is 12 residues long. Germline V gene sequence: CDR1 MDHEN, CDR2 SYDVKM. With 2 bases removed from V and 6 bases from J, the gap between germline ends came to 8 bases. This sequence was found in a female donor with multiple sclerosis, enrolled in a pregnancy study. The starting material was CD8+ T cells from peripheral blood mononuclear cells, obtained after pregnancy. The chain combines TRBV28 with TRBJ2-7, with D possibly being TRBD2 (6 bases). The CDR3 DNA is TGTGCCAGCAGTTTAGGAGGGACCGAGCAGTACTTC. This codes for CASSLGGTEQYF.